Listed below are T cell receptor beta chains from one sample, sequenced in a study of CD8+ T cells in alopecia areata. Data came from immunoSEQ multiplex PCR; TCRdb stores just in-frame clones and leaves some out. In the table there are approximately 58,000 clones, 44% of which are singletons. Sequenced material: NKG2D-low CD8+ T cells sorted from blood. The receptors derive from a human donor with alopecia areata. Both conserved end residues are part of each CDR3. Fields, in order: V gene, D gene, CDR3 length, J gene, clone size, CDR3 DNA, CDR3 protein. The D gene is left open where the match is weak. Some rows mark clone size as missing; the rest say once, few, many or name a class of expanded clone.

v_gene: TRBV5-6; d_gene: NA; len: 17; j_gene: TRBJ2-6; abundance: NA; CDR3nt: TGTGCCAGCAGCTTGGGGTTTCTAAGCCCTGGGGCCAACGTCCTGACTTTC; CDR3aa: CASSLGFLSPGANVLTF
v_gene: TRBV7-2; d_gene: TRBD2; len: 16; j_gene: TRBJ2-5; abundance: NA; CDR3nt: TGTGCCAGCAGCGACCGCAGCGGGGCGTACCAAGAGACCCAGTACTTC; CDR3aa: CASSDRSGAYQETQYF
v_gene: TRBV29-1; d_gene: TRBD1; len: 12; j_gene: TRBJ1-2; abundance: NA; CDR3nt: TGCAGCGTCCGGGACAGGGGGTATGGCTACACCTTC; CDR3aa: CSVRDRGYGYTF
v_gene: TRBV7-9; d_gene: NA; len: 14; j_gene: TRBJ2-7; abundance: few; CDR3nt: TGTGCCAGCAGCTCCTCGAGTGGCTCCTACGAGCAGTACTTC; CDR3aa: CASSSSSGSYEQYF
v_gene: TRBV2; d_gene: NA; len: 14; j_gene: TRBJ2-7; abundance: few; CDR3nt: TGTGCCAGCAGTGAAAGACAGTACCCCTACGAGCAGTACTTC; CDR3aa: CASSERQYPYEQYF
v_gene: TRBV28; d_gene: NA; len: 11; j_gene: TRBJ2-5; abundance: NA; CDR3nt: TGTGCCAGCAGTTTGGGCGAGACCCAGTACTTC; CDR3aa: CASSLGETQYF
v_gene: TRBV7-9; d_gene: NA; len: 12; j_gene: TRBJ1-1; abundance: few; CDR3nt: TGTGCCAGCAGCTATTCAGGCGTAGAAGCTTTCTTT; CDR3aa: CASSYSGVEAFF
v_gene: TRBV7-8; d_gene: NA; len: 14; j_gene: TRBJ2-7; abundance: NA; CDR3nt: TGTGCCAGCAGCCTCTCCGGGACGGACTACGAGCAGTACTTC; CDR3aa: CASSLSGTDYEQYF
v_gene: TRBV7-9; d_gene: NA; len: 12; j_gene: TRBJ1-6; abundance: NA; CDR3nt: TGTGCCAGCAGCCATGAACAAAGAGCCCTCCACTTT; CDR3aa: CASSHEQRALHF
v_gene: TRBV27; d_gene: NA; len: 11; j_gene: TRBJ2-5; abundance: NA; CDR3nt: TGTGCCAGCAGGGTCGGGGAGACCCAGTACTTC; CDR3aa: CASRVGETQYF
v_gene: TRBV29-1; d_gene: NA; len: 11; j_gene: TRBJ2-3; abundance: few; CDR3nt: TGCAGCGTCTATTTAGAGGATACGCAGTATTTT; CDR3aa: CSVYLEDTQYF
v_gene: TRBV7-9; d_gene: NA; len: 14; j_gene: TRBJ2-2; abundance: NA; CDR3nt: TGTGCCAGCAGCCCTGCACCGAACACCGGGGAGCTGTTTTTT; CDR3aa: CASSPAPNTGELFF
v_gene: TRBV2; d_gene: NA; len: 14; j_gene: TRBJ1-1; abundance: NA; CDR3nt: TGTGCCAGCACCTATGGGGGAAGGGGCACTGAAGCTTTCTTT; CDR3aa: CASTYGGRGTEAFF
v_gene: TRBV13; d_gene: NA; len: 14; j_gene: TRBJ2-7; abundance: NA; CDR3nt: TGTGCCAGCAGCCCTCGGGGAGTTGCCTACGAGCAGTACTTC; CDR3aa: CASSPRGVAYEQYF
v_gene: TRBV7-3; d_gene: NA; len: 13; j_gene: TRBJ2-1; abundance: NA; CDR3nt: TGTGCCAGCAGCTTATATGCCTACAATGAGCAGTTCTTC; CDR3aa: CASSLYAYNEQFF